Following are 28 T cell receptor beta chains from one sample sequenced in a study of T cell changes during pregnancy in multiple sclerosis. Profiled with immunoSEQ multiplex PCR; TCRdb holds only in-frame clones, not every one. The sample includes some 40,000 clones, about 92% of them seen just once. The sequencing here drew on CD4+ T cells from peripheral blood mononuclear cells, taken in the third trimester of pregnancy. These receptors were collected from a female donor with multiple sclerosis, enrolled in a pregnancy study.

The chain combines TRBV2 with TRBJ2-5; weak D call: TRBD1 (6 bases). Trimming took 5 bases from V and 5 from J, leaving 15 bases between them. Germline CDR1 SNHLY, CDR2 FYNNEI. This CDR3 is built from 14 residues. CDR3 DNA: TGTGCCAGCAGTAAACAGGGAAAGAGGGAGACCCAGTACTTC. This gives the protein CASSKQGKRETQYF.

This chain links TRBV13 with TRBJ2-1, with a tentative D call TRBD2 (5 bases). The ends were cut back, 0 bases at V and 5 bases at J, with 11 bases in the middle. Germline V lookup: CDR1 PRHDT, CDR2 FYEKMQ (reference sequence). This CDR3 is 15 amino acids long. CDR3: CASSLGHGRDNEQFF. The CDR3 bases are TGTGCCAGCAGCTTAGGTCATGGGAGAGACAATGAGCAGTTCTTC.

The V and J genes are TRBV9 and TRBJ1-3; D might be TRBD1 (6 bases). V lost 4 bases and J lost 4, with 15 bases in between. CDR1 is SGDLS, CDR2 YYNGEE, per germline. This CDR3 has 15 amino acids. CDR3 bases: TGTGCCAGCAGCTCGAGCCGGGGGGCCGGAAACACCATATATTTT. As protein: CASSSSRGAGNTIYF.

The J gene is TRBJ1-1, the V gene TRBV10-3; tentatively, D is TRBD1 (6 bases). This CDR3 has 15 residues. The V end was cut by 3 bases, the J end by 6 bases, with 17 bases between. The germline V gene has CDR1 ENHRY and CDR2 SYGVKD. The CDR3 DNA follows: TGTGCCATCAGTGATCTGGGACATTGGCTGCCTGAAGCTTTCTTT. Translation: CAISDLGHWLPEAFF.

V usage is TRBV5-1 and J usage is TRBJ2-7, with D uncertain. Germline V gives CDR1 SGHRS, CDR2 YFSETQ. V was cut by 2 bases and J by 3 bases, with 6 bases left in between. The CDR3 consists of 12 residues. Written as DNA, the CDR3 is TGCGCCAGCAGCTTCACGAGCTACGAGCAGTACTTC. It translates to CASSFTSYEQYF.

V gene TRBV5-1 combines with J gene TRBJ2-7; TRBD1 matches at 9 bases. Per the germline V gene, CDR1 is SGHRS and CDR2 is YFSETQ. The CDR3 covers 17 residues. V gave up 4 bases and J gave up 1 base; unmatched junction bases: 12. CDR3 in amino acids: CASSAAPGQGRSYEQYF. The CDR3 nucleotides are TGCGCCAGCAGCGCGGCCCCGGGACAGGGTAGGTCCTACGAGCAGTACTTC. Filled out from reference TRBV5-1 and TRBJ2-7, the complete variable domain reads KAGVTQTPRYLIKTRGQQVTLSCSPISGHRSVSWYQQTPGQGLQFLFEYFSETQRNKGNFPGRFSGRQFSNSRSEMNVSTLELGDSALYLCASSAAPGQGRSYEQYFGPGTRLTVT.

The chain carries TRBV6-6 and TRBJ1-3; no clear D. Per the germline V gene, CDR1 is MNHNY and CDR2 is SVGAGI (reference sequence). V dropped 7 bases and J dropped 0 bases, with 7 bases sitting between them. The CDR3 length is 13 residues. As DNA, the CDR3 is TGTGCCAGCAACAGCCTCTCTGGAAACACCATATATTTT. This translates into CASNSLSGNTIYF.

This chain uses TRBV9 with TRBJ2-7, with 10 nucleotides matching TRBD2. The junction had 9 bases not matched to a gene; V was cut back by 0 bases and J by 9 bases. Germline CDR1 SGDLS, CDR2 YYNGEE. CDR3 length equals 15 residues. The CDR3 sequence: CASSVEVSGRRGQYF. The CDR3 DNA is TGTGCCAGCAGCGTAGAGGTTAGCGGGAGGAGGGGGCAGTACTTC.

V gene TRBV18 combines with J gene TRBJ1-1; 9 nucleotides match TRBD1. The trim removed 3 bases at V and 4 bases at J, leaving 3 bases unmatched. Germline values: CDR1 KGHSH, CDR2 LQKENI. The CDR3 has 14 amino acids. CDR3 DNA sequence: TGTGCCAGCTCACCGGACAGGGGTATCACTGAAGCTTTCTTT. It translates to CASSPDRGITEAFF.

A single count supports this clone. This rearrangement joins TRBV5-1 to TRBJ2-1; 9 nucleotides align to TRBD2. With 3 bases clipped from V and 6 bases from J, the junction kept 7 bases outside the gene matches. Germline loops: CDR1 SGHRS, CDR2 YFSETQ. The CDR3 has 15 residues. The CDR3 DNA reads TGCGCCAGCAGCTCGCTTCCGGGACTAGCCAATGAGCAGTTCTTC. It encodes CASSSLPGLANEQFF.

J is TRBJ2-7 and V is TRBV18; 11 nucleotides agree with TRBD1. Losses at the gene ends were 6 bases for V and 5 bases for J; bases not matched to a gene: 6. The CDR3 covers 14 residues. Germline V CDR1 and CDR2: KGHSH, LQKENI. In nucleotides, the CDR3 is TGTGCCAGCTCCCCAGGACAGGGGGCGGACGAGCAGTACTTC. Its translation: CASSPGQGADEQYF.

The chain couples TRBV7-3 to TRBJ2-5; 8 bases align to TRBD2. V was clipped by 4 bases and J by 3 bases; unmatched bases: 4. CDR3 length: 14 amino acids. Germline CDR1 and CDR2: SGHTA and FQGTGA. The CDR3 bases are TGTGCCAGCAGCTCGTCAGCGGGAGAAGAGACCCAGTACTTC. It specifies CASSSSAGEETQYF.

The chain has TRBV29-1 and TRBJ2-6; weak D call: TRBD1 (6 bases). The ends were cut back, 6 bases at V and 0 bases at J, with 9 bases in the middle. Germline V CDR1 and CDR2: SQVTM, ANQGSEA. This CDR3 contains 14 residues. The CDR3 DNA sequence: TGCAGCGTGCTAGGGGGCTCTGGGGCCAACGTCCTGACTTTC. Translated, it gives CSVLGGSGANVLTF.

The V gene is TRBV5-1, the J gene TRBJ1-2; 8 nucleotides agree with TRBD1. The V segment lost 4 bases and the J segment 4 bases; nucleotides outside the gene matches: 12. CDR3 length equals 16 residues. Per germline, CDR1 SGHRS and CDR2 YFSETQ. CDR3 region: CASSAGQVLNSYGYTF. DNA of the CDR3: TGCGCCAGCAGCGCGGGACAGGTATTAAATAGCTATGGCTACACCTTC. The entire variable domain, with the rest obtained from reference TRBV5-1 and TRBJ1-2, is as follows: KAGVTQTPRYLIKTRGQQVTLSCSPISGHRSVSWYQQTPGQGLQFLFEYFSETQRNKGNFPGRFSGRQFSNSRSEMNVSTLELGDSALYLCASSAGQVLNSYGYTFGSGTRLTVV.

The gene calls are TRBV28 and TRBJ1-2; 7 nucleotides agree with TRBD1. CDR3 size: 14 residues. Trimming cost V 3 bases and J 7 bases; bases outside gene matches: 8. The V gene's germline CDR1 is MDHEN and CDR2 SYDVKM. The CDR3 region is CASSFPTGEVGYTF. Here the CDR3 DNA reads TGTGCCAGCAGTTTCCCCACAGGGGAGGTTGGCTACACCTTC.

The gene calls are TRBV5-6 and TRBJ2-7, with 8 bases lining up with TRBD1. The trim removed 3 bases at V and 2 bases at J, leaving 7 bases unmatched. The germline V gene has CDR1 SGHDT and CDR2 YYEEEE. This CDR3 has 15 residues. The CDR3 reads CASSSDRGLPYEQYF. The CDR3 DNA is TGTGCCAGCAGCTCCGACAGGGGCCTCCCCTACGAGCAGTACTTC.

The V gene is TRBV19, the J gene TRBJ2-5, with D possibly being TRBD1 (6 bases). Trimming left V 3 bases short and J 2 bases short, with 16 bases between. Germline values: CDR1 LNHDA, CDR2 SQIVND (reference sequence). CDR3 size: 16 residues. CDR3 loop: CASSIISGQTQETQYF. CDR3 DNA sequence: TGTGCCAGTAGTATCATCTCTGGACAGACTCAAGAGACCCAGTACTTC.

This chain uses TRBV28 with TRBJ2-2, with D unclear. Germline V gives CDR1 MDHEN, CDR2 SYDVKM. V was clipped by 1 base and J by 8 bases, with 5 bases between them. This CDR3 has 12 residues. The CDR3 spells CASSLSSGELFF. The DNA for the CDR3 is TGTGCCAGCAGTTTATCGTCGGGGGAGCTGTTTTTT.

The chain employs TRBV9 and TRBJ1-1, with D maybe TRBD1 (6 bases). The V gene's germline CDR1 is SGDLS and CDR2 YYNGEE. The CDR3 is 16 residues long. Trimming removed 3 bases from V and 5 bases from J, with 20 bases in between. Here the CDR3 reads CASSGSVSAGVTEAFF. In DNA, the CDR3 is TGTGCCAGCAGCGGGTCCGTTTCGGCAGGGGTTACTGAAGCTTTCTTT. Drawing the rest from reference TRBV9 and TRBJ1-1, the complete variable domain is DSGVTQTPKHLITATGQRVTLRCSPRSGDLSVYWYQQSLDQGLQFLIQYYNGEERAKGNILERFSAQQFPDLHSELNLSSLELGDSALYFCASSGSVSAGVTEAFFGQGTRLTVV.

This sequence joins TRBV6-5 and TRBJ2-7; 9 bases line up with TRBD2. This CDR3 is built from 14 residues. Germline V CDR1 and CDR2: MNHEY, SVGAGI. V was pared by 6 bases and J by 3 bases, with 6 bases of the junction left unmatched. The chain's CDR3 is CASRAASGDYEQYF. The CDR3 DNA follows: TGTGCCAGCAGGGCGGCTAGCGGGGACTACGAGCAGTACTTC.

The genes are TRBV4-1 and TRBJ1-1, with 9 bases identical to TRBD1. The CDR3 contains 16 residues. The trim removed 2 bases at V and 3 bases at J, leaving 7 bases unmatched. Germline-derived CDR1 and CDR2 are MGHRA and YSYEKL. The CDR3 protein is CASSQPTGTGYTEAFF. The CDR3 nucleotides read TGCGCCAGCAGCCAACCTACCGGGACAGGGTACACTGAAGCTTTCTTT.

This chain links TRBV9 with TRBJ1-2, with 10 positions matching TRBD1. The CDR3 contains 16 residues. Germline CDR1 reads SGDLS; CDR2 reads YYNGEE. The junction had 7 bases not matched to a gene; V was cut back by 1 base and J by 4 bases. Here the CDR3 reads CASSVRGQGLGYGYTF. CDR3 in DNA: TGTGCCAGCAGCGTAAGGGGACAGGGGTTGGGCTATGGCTACACCTTC.

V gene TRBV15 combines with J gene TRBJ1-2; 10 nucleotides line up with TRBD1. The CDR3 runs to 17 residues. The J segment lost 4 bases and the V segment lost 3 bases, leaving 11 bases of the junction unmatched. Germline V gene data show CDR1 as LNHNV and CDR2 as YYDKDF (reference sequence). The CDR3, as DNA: TGTGCCACCAGCAGGGCCGGGACAGGGGCTTTTTTCTATGGCTACACCTTC. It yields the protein CATSRAGTGAFFYGYTF. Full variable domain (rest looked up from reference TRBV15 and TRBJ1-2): DAMVIQNPRYQVTQFGKPVTLSCSQTLNHNVMYWYQQKSSQAPKLLFHYYDKDFNNEADTPDNFQSRRPNTSFCFLDIRSPGLGDTAMYLCATSRAGTGAFFYGYTFGSGTRLTVV.

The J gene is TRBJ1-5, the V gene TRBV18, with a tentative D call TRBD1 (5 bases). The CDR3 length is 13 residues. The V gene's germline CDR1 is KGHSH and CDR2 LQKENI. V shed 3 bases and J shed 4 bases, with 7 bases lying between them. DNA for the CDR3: TGTGCCAGCTCACCGAACAGGAATCAGCCCCAGCATTTT. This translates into CASSPNRNQPQHF. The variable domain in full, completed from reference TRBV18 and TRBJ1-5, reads NAGVMQNPRHLVRRRGQEARLRCSPMKGHSHVYWYRQLPEEGLKFMVYLQKENIIDESGMPKERFSAEFPKEGPSILRIQQVVRGDSAAYFCASSPNRNQPQHFGDGTRLSIL.

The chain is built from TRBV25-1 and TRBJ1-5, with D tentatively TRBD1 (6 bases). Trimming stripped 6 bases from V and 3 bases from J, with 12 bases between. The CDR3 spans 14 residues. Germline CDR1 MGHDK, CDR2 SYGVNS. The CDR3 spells CASSTTGSNQPQHF. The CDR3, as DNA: TGTGCCAGCAGCACAACAGGGTCCAATCAGCCCCAGCATTTT.

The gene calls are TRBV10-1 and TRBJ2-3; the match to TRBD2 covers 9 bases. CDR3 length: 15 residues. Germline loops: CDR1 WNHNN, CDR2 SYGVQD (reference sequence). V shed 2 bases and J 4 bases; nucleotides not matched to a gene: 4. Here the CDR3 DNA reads TGCGCCAGCAGTGAGCCTGGACTAGCGTCAGATACGCAGTATTTT. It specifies CASSEPGLASDTQYF.

CDR3: CASSSGTSGRREQYF. The CDR3 coding sequence is TGTGCCAGCAGCTCCGGGACTAGCGGCAGAAGGGAGCAGTACTTC. The chain has TRBV7-2 and TRBJ2-7, with 11 bases aligning to TRBD2. Trimming at V came to 4 bases and at J to 7 bases, leaving 9 bases not matched to a gene. The CDR3 has 15 residues. From germline, CDR1 is SGHTA and CDR2 FQGNSA.

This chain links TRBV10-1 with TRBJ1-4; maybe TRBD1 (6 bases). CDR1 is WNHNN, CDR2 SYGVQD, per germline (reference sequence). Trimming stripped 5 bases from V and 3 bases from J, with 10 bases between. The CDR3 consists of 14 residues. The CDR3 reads CASSTGSANEKLFF. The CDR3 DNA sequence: TGCGCCAGCAGTACAGGGTCAGCTAATGAAAAACTGTTTTTT.